This T cell receptor beta chain stems from a study of T-cell reconstitution after alpha-beta-depleted transplantation in children. Whole-study findings and limits: The study reportedly traced alpha-beta T cells about two months after transplant to several hundred expanded graft clones. For some patients, TCRbeta diversity was high at day 60 because of recipient T cells and thymic progenitors that survived. Hyperexpanded clones declined; after one year, newly produced T cells mostly supplied diversity.

V lost 5 bases, J lost 8 bases, and 18 bases lay in between. CDR3 length: 13 amino acids. Per the germline V gene, CDR1 is DFQATT and CDR2 is SNEGSKA (reference sequence). Researchers prepared the TCRbeta library using unique molecular identifiers, the study reports. Each CDR3 protein is one row after TCRdb ran MiXCR on the PCR reads. This sample has about 210,000 distinct CDR3 sequences; about 15% occur once, and the top ten carry roughly two fifths. As to this clonotype: Its matching antigen is unknown.

The chain has TRBV20-1 and TRBJ1-2, with D perhaps TRBD1 (6 bases). The clonotype comes from a male patient aged 2-15 years who had a stem cell transplant for acute lymphoblastic leukemia, so the T cells may come from the graft donor. The input for sequencing was PBMCs, mostly from graft donor cells, taken 360 days after TCRalphabeta/CD19-depleted stem cell transplant. CDR3 sequence reads: CSAPGGRGRGYTF. CDR3 coding DNA: TGCAGTGCTCCCGGGGGCAGGGGAAGGGGCTACACCTTC.